This T cell receptor (beta chain) was recovered during a study of spatial heterogeneity in lung cancer. Study in general: More than eight raw reads, on average, carried each unique TCR and UMI combination.

Findings of the study overall: Within tumors, counts of expanded alpha and beta TCRs tracked tumor mutation counts.

The time point was: sample taken at primary tumor resection. The donors, around 71 patients with untreated early-stage non-small cell lung cancer, provided the samples. Whole RNA came from tumor, nontumor lung or frozen PBMC and was sequenced without being sorted. This clonotype appeared many times. No antigen is known for it. Each CDR3 protein gets one entry after TCRdb re-called the 5' RACE reads with MiXCR. This sample has 1,500 to 2,000 distinct CDR3 sequences, with 4.5% to 6% found just once. Germline assignment: CDR1 MNHNS and CDR2 SASEGT. The CDR3 has 13 residues. The V and J ends lost 7 bases and 6 bases respectively, with 13 bases between them.

The chain links TRBV6-1 to TRBJ1-5; a possible D gene is TRBD1 (5 bases). The TCR was taken from a male donor with early-stage non-small cell lung cancer. The sample in question was lung tumor tissue, obtained at surgery. DNA for the CDR3: TGTGCCAGCACCGGCAGGGTTGTTCAGCCCCAGCATTTT. Protein: CASTGRVVQPQHF.